Detailed here is one T cell receptor (beta chain). The sample originates from a study of T cell repertoires in ileal Crohn's disease. Trimming left V 1 base short and J 2 bases short, with 3 bases between. The CDR3 contains 12 residues. The germline gives CDR1 SGHDN, CDR2 FVKESK. TCRB immunosequencing input was roughly 530 nanograms of biopsy DNA per sample. The method was immunoSEQ multiplex PCR; TCRdb's version includes in-frame clones alone and lacks a portion of them. Here the sample spans 8,600 or so clones, 70% to 80% being singletons. This chain links TRBV14 with TRBJ2-7; unclear D gene. The sequence derives from an adult with Crohn's disease. Source material: ileal tissue. CDR3 in DNA: TGTGCCAGCAGCCAAGTAGCCTACGAGCAGTACTTC. It yields the protein CASSQVAYEQYF.